This T cell receptor beta chain stems from a study of blood T cell repertoires in COVID-19. The CDR3 runs to 15 residues. After removal of 3 bases from V and 6 bases from J, the junction contained 4 bases not matched to a gene. Germline V gene data show CDR1 as KGHSH and CDR2 as LQKENI. The study drew participants aged 18 to 89 years from about two dozen US areas. Assignments of participants to cohorts depended upon their own reported clinical history. Cohort 3 recovery required two negative PCRs, clearance, or symptom resolution. The table came from immunoSEQ multiplex PCR; TCRdb's copy has only in-frame clones and leaves some out. The repertoire holds about 410,000 clones, about 92% seen once, with approximately 0.55% in the top ten.

The TCR sequence derives from a man aged 18-30 years who had recovered from COVID-19. The source material was PBMCs or T cells enriched from blood (not recorded which). The rearrangement uses TRBV18 and TRBJ1-6; 8 bases match TRBD1. CDR3 DNA sequence: TGTGCCAGCTCACCTGGGACAGGCATTAATTCACCCCTCCACTTT. Protein product: CASSPGTGINSPLHF.